This passage covers 27 T cell receptor beta chains from one sample sequenced in a study of graft-versus-host responses after intestinal transplantation. Antigens for these TCRs are unknown. TCRdb's table, derived via immunoSEQ multiplex PCR, lists solely in-frame clones and lacks some. The sample yields over 100,000 clones, about 92% seen once. The sample here was unstimulated CD8+ T cells sorted from spleen or lymph node cells, taken before transplant. All receptors come from a human donor who was the organ donor for an intestinal transplant.

CDR3 bases: TGTGCCAGCAGCCCCCCGGGACTAGCGGTATACAATGAGCAGTTCTTC. Its protein is CASSPPGLAVYNEQFF. This chain links TRBV7-9 with TRBJ2-1; 11 bases are shared with TRBD2. Germline assignment: CDR1 SEHNR and CDR2 FQNEAQ (reference sequence). This CDR3 has 16 residues. Trimming removed 5 bases from V and 4 bases from J; junction bases left unmatched: 7.

The CDR3 reads CASSLSARGNTEAFF. The CDR3 DNA reads TGTGCCAGCAGTTTATCAGCACGGGGCAACACTGAAGCTTTCTTT. The chain combines TRBV27 with TRBJ1-1, with a possible D match to TRBD1 (5 bases). In germline, CDR1 is MNHEY, CDR2 SMNVEV (reference sequence). Trimming cost V 0 bases and J 2 bases, with 10 bases left between them. The CDR3 is made up of 15 amino acids.

The rearrangement uses TRBV6-5 and TRBJ1-4; TRBD1 agrees at 8 bases. Germline V gives CDR1 MNHEY, CDR2 SVGAGI. V lost 5 bases to trimming and J lost 5 bases; unmatched junction nucleotides: 1. This CDR3 is 13 amino acids long. The CDR3 sequence is CASSGQGNEKLFF. DNA of the CDR3: TGTGCCAGCAGTGGACAGGGAAATGAAAAACTGTTTTTT.

The J gene is TRBJ1-1, the V gene TRBV13; D is undetermined. Germline V gene sequence: CDR1 PRHDT, CDR2 FYEKMQ (reference sequence). V lost 4 bases and J lost 4, with 7 bases in between. This CDR3 has 12 amino acids. The CDR3 DNA sequence: TGTGCCAGCAGCTGGGTGGCCACTGAAGCTTTCTTT. This sequence encodes CASSWVATEAFF.

The rearrangement links TRBV28 to TRBJ1-2, with unresolved D. Between the trimmed V and J ends, which lost 6 bases and 2 bases, there was a span of 22 bases. CDR1 MDHEN and CDR2 SYDVKM come from the germline V gene. This CDR3 is 17 amino acids long. CDR3 sequence: CASSTRSRRKNNYGYTF. DNA of the CDR3: TGTGCCAGCAGCACCCGCTCCAGGCGCAAGAACAACTATGGCTACACCTTC.

The rearrangement joins TRBV7-9 to TRBJ2-7; D uncertain. Trimming stripped 5 bases from V and 3 bases from J, with 5 bases between. The CDR3 runs to 11 residues. Germline V gives CDR1 SEHNR, CDR2 FQNEAQ (reference sequence). Here the CDR3 reads CASSPVYEQYF. The CDR3 DNA reads TGTGCCAGCAGCCCAGTCTACGAGCAGTACTTC.

The chain combines TRBV27 with TRBJ1-6; no firm D call. The germline V and J ends were trimmed by 3 bases and 8 bases, with 20 bases remaining between them. The germline V gene encodes CDR1 MNHEY and CDR2 SMNVEV (reference sequence). The length of the CDR3 is 17 residues. The chain's CDR3 is CASSFRFGRAHHSPLHF. The CDR3, as DNA: TGTGCCAGCAGTTTTCGTTTTGGTAGGGCTCACCATTCACCCCTCCACTTT.

This clone was counted a single time. The genes are TRBV7-2 and TRBJ2-1; possible D gene TRBD2, 6 bases. This CDR3 contains 15 residues. The germline V gene has CDR1 SGHTA and CDR2 FQGNSA. V dropped 5 bases and J dropped 3 bases, with 14 bases sitting between them. This chain's CDR3 is CASSVTSFYYNEQFF. The CDR3 nucleotides read TGTGCCAGCAGCGTGACTAGTTTTTACTACAATGAGCAGTTCTTC.

CDR3 nucleotides: TGTGCCAGCAGTTACTTACAGGGGGTGTACCAAGAGACCCAGTACTTC. Its protein product is CASSYLQGVYQETQYF. The chain carries TRBV6-5 and TRBJ2-5, with 8 bases matching TRBD1. Germline V gene data show CDR1 as MNHEY and CDR2 as SVGAGI. J gave up 0 bases and V 1 base, and 4 bases lay outside the gene matches. The CDR3 spans 16 residues.

The chain recombines TRBV18 with TRBJ1-1; possible D gene TRBD1, 6 bases. V lost 0 bases and J lost 1, with 9 bases in between. Germline lookup yields CDR1 KGHSH and CDR2 LQKENI. The CDR3 has 15 residues. The CDR3 bases are TGTGCCAGCTCACCACCTGGGGGCTGGAACACTGAAGCTTTCTTT. Residues: CASSPPGGWNTEAFF.

The chain has TRBV29-1 and TRBJ2-3, with 10 nucleotides matching TRBD2. Per the germline V gene, CDR1 is SQVTM and CDR2 is ANQGSEA. The V segment lost 4 bases and the J segment 0 bases; nucleotides outside the gene matches: 7. The CDR3 is 16 residues long. The CDR3 DNA reads TGCAGCGTTGGGGCTAGCGGGAGCGCTAGCACAGATACGCAGTATTTT. Translated, it gives CSVGASGSASTDTQYF.

The chain employs TRBV6-5 and TRBJ1-1; D uncertain. This CDR3 comprises 14 residues. Germline CDR1 and CDR2: MNHEY and SVGAGI. V lost 5 bases to trimming and J lost 0 bases, with 10 bases between them. The CDR3 region is CASSPRYVNTEAFF. The CDR3 DNA reads as TGTGCCAGCAGTCCGCGTTACGTGAACACTGAAGCTTTCTTT.

This chain uses TRBV13 with TRBJ2-1, with D possibly matching TRBD1 (6 bases). Germline loops: CDR1 PRHDT, CDR2 FYEKMQ (reference sequence). V dropped 5 bases and J dropped 6 bases, with 17 bases sitting between them. The CDR3 has 15 amino acids. The CDR3 region is CASSPGTHRVNEQFF. DNA for the CDR3: TGTGCCAGCAGCCCCGGGACACATAGGGTCAATGAGCAGTTCTTC.

This chain links TRBV5-6 with TRBJ2-4, with a tentative D call TRBD1 (6 bases). CDR3 size: 15 residues. V lost 2 bases and J lost 6, with 15 bases in between. Germline assignment: CDR1 SGHDT and CDR2 YYEEEE. The CDR3 spells CASSLVPGAGNIQYF. The CDR3 DNA sequence: TGTGCCAGCAGCTTAGTTCCAGGGGCGGGAAACATTCAGTACTTC.

This rearrangement joins TRBV18 to TRBJ1-3; 7 positions match TRBD1. V gave up 2 bases and J gave up 0 bases; unmatched junction bases: 4. CDR3 length: 16 amino acids. Germline V gene sequence: CDR1 KGHSH, CDR2 LQKENI. CDR3 amino acids: CASSPTGVVSGNTIYF. The DNA for the CDR3 is TGTGCCAGCTCACCAACAGGGGTCGTCTCTGGAAACACCATATATTTT.

This chain joins TRBV6-1 and TRBJ2-3, with unresolved D. CDR3 length: 15 residues. Between the trimmed V and J ends, which lost 3 bases and 0 bases, there was a span of 10 bases. Germline-derived CDR1 and CDR2 are MNHNS and SASEGT. The DNA of the CDR3 is TGTGCCAGCAGTGACATCTGGGTTAGCACAGATACGCAGTATTTT. Amino acid sequence: CASSDIWVSTDTQYF.

The chain employs TRBV4-3 and TRBJ1-1, with D possibly matching TRBD1 (5 bases). This CDR3 contains 15 residues. Germline CDR1 reads LGHNA; CDR2 reads YSLEER. V lost 0 bases and J 2 bases, leaving 10 bases between the germline ends. CDR3: CASSQDGGDNTEAFF. Written as DNA, the CDR3 is TGCGCCAGCAGCCAAGATGGGGGGGATAACACTGAAGCTTTCTTT.

The J gene is TRBJ2-7, the V gene TRBV29-1; D is possibly TRBD1 (5 bases). The CDR3 is made up of 13 amino acids. Germline CDR1 is SQVTM and CDR2 is ANQGSEA. The V end was cut by 3 bases, the J end by 6 bases, with 15 bases between. The chain's CDR3 is CSVEVARVGEQYF. DNA for the CDR3: TGCAGCGTTGAGGTTGCCAGGGTAGGCGAGCAGTACTTC.

This chain uses TRBV4-3 with TRBJ2-3, with 9 bases lining up with TRBD1. V lost 1 base and J lost 4; bases outside the gene matches: 3. Germline lookup yields CDR1 LGHNA and CDR2 YSLEER. This CDR3 has 15 amino acids. In DNA, the CDR3 is TGCGCCAGCAGCCAAGCGGGACAGGGCCCAGATACGCAGTATTTT. Protein sequence: CASSQAGQGPDTQYF.

J is TRBJ2-3 and V is TRBV9; D uncertain. The ends were cut back, 2 bases at V and 1 base at J, with 17 bases in the middle. Germline CDR1 is SGDLS and CDR2 is YYNGEE. The CDR3 has 17 amino acids. CDR3 coding DNA: TGTGCCAGCAGCGTTTTTAAGACCACCTCCGGCACAGATACGCAGTATTTT. Translating it yields CASSVFKTTSGTDTQYF.

The rearrangement joins TRBV6-6 to TRBJ1-1, with a weak D call TRBD1 (5 bases). Germline V lookup: CDR1 MNHNY, CDR2 SVGAGI (reference sequence). The CDR3 spans 12 residues. V was cut by 9 bases and J by 1 base, with 9 bases left in between. CDR3 sequence reads: CASGHPNTEAFF. In nucleotides, the CDR3 is TGTGCCAGTGGACACCCGAACACTGAAGCTTTCTTT.

J is TRBJ2-2 and V is TRBV5-4, with D maybe TRBD2 (6 bases). Trimming took off 0 bases at V and 2 bases at J, with 8 bases between the two ends. The germline V gene has CDR1 SGHNT and CDR2 YYREEE (reference sequence). The CDR3 covers 15 residues. The CDR3 sequence is CASSLAGLNTGELFF. Written as DNA, the CDR3 is TGTGCCAGCAGCTTGGCGGGACTTAACACCGGGGAGCTGTTTTTT.

The chain uses TRBV5-1 and TRBJ2-1, with 10 bases matching TRBD2. The CDR3 runs 15 residues. Germline-derived CDR1 and CDR2 are SGHRS and YFSETQ. The V gene end was trimmed by 2 bases and the J gene end by 4 bases; junction bases not matched to a gene: 3. CDR3 protein: CASSLLAGPYNEQFF. The CDR3 DNA sequence: TGCGCCAGCAGCTTACTAGCGGGACCTTACAATGAGCAGTTCTTC.

This chain links TRBV7-8 with TRBJ2-7, with TRBD2 matching over 8 bases. Trimming cost V 5 bases and J 0 bases; bases outside gene matches: 18. CDR3 length: 19 amino acids. Germline V gene data show CDR1 as SGHVS and CDR2 as FQNEAQ. CDR3 nucleotides: TGTGCCAGCAGCCAAAGGTGGGGATCAAGCGGGAGAAGCTCCTACGAGCAGTACTTC. Protein: CASSQRWGSSGRSSYEQYF.

The chain couples TRBV11-2 to TRBJ2-5; 8 bases are a match to TRBD2. The DNA end favors TRBJ2-7, so the J call may be wrong. CDR1 is SGHAT, CDR2 FQNNGV, per germline. This CDR3 region has 14 residues. The CDR3 bases are TGTGCCAGCAGCGGGGGACTAGTTCCCTACGAGCAGTACTTC. Protein: CASSGGLVPYEQYF.

J is TRBJ1-1 and V is TRBV29-1; no reliable D call. In germline, CDR1 is SQVTM, CDR2 ANQGSEA. The CDR3 has 8 amino acids. V was trimmed by 7 bases and J by 6 bases, leaving 3 bases between them. The CDR3 sequence is CSAAEAFF. CDR3 nucleotides: TGCAGCGCCGCTGAAGCTTTCTTT. Together with reference TRBV29-1 and TRBJ1-1, the CDR3 gives the full variable domain: SAVISQKPSRDICQRGTSLTIQCQVDSQVTMMFWYRQQPGQSLTLIATANQGSEATYESGFVIDKFPISRPNLTFSTLTVSNMSPEDSSIYLCSAAEAFFGQGTRLTVV.

The chain carries TRBV2 and TRBJ1-5, with D possibly being TRBD1 (6 bases). CDR3 length: 14 residues. Trimming left V 1 base short and J 8 bases short, with 12 bases between. From germline, CDR1 is SNHLY and CDR2 FYNNEI. CDR3 sequence: CASSEGGLKEPQHF. In DNA form, the CDR3 reads TGTGCCAGCAGTGAAGGGGGGCTTAAGGAGCCCCAGCATTTT. Full variable domain (remainder filled in from reference TRBV2 and TRBJ1-5): EPEVTQTPSHQVTQMGQEVILRCVPISNHLYFYWYRQILGQKVEFLVSFYNNEISEKSEIFDDQFSVERPDGSNFTLKIRSTKLEDSAMYFCASSEGGLKEPQHFGDGTRLSIL.